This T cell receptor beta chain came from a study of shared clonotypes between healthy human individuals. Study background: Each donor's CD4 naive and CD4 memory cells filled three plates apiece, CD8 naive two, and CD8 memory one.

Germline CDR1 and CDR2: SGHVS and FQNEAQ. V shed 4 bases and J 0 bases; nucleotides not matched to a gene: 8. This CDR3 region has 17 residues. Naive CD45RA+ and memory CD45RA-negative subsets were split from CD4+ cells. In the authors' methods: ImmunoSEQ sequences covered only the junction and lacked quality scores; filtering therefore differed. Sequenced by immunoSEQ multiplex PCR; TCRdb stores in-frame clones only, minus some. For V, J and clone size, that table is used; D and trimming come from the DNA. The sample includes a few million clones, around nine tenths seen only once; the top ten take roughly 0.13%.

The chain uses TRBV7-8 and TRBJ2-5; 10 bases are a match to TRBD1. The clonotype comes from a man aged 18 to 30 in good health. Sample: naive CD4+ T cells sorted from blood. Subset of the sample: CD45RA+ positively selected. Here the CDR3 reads CASSSHRQGANQETQYF. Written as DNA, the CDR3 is TGTGCCAGCAGCTCCCACCGACAGGGGGCAAACCAAGAGACCCAGTACTTC.